The 19 T cell receptor beta chains below come from one sample, sequenced in a study of control samples from healthy donors and cancer patients (dated by TCRdb to between 2020 and 2021). Libraries came from the immunoSEQ multiplex PCR assay. The table was pulled from immuneACCESS by TCRdb, which kept in-frame rearrangements only. Such tables lose some clones; where checked, under half of the loss comes from unresolved V genes, and the rest has no known cause. The sample includes roughly 130,000 clones, with approximately 95% observed a single time. The top ten hold about 4% of the sample. What was sequenced was blood. The origin of the receptors is a man younger than 45 in good health.

This chain joins TRBV7-2 and TRBJ1-2; no definite D call. With 5 bases removed from V and 5 bases from J, the gap between germline ends came to 9 bases. Germline-derived CDR1 and CDR2 are SGHTA and FQGNSA. The CDR3 spans 12 residues. The CDR3 DNA reads as TGTGCCAGCAGCCCCCCGGGATATGGCTACACCTTC. Amino acid sequence: CASSPPGYGYTF. The variable domain in full, with the rest retrieved from reference TRBV7-2 and TRBJ1-2, is GAGVSQSPSNKVTEKGKDVELRCDPISGHTALYWYRQSLGQGLEFLIYFQGNSAPDKSGLPSDRFSAERTGGSVSTLTIQRTQQEDSAVYLCASSPPGYGYTFGSGTRLTVV.

The chain couples TRBV2 to TRBJ1-5; possible D gene TRBD1, 5 bases. Trimming stripped 2 bases from V and 6 bases from J, with 14 bases between. The CDR3 sequence is 15 residues long. CDR1 is SNHLY and CDR2 is FYNNEI in the germline V gene. The CDR3 here is CASSESRGDGQPQHF. In DNA, the CDR3 is TGTGCCAGCAGTGAATCAAGAGGGGACGGTCAGCCCCAGCATTTT.

The V gene is TRBV7-2, the J gene TRBJ2-5; D remains unclear. CDR3 length equals 15 residues. Deletions cut 1 base from V and 6 bases from J, with 15 bases between. Germline assignment: CDR1 SGHTA and CDR2 FQGNSA. The CDR3 region has the DNA TGTGCCAGCAGCTTAGGGGTAGGCCAGTTTCAGACCCAGTACTTC. Residues: CASSLGVGQFQTQYF.

The chain employs TRBV13 and TRBJ1-1; D is uncertain. The length of the CDR3 is 13 residues. V gave up 6 bases and J gave up 2 bases, with 10 bases separating them. Germline CDR1 reads PRHDT; CDR2 reads FYEKMQ (reference sequence). The chain's CDR3 is CASSAGLNTEAFF. The CDR3 DNA reads as TGTGCCAGCAGTGCCGGGCTTAACACTGAAGCTTTCTTT.

The chain couples TRBV29-1 to TRBJ2-7; 7 bases are shared with TRBD1. This CDR3 is built from 14 residues. Germline loops: CDR1 SQVTM, CDR2 ANQGSEA. The ends lost 5 bases at V and 4 bases at J; junction bases unmatched: 11. CDR3 sequence: CSVTIRDRGYEQYF. CDR3 in DNA: TGCAGCGTTACCATCCGGGACAGAGGTTACGAGCAGTACTTC.

V gene TRBV30 combines with J gene TRBJ1-1; 8 bases fit TRBD1. CDR1 is GTSNPN, CDR2 SVGIG, per germline (reference sequence). This CDR3 spans 16 amino acids. Trimming cost V 8 bases and J 5 bases; bases outside gene matches: 19. The CDR3 reads CAGYSDRAWGGTEAFF. DNA of the CDR3: TGTGCCGGGTATTCGGACAGGGCGTGGGGGGGAACTGAAGCTTTCTTT.

J is TRBJ1-2 and V is TRBV7-9; no firm D call. This CDR3 has 11 residues. The germline V and J ends were trimmed by 1 base and 7 bases, with 4 bases remaining between them. From germline, CDR1 is SEHNR and CDR2 FQNEAQ (reference sequence). As DNA, the CDR3 is TGTGCCAGCAGCTTAGGTTTTGGCTACACCTTC. It yields the protein CASSLGFGYTF. Together with reference TRBV7-9 and TRBJ1-2, the CDR3 gives the full variable domain: DTGVSQNPRHKITKRGQNVTFRCDPISEHNRLYWYRQTLGQGPEFLTYFQNEAQLEKSRLLSDRFSAERPKGSFSTLEIQRTEQGDSAMYLCASSLGFGYTFGSGTRLTVV.

The rearrangement joins TRBV11-2 to TRBJ2-1; no firm D call. The V gene's germline CDR1 is SGHAT and CDR2 FQNNGV. CDR3 length equals 12 residues. Trimming stripped 0 bases from V and 10 bases from J, with 7 bases between. The CDR3 protein is CASSLDSGEQFF. The CDR3 nucleotides are TGTGCCAGCAGCTTAGATTCAGGCGAGCAGTTCTTC.

The chain links TRBV10-3 to TRBJ2-2; D gene ambiguous. The germline V and J ends were trimmed by 3 bases and 7 bases, with 6 bases remaining between them. CDR1 is ENHRY, CDR2 SYGVKD, per germline. The CDR3 spans 12 residues. The CDR3 region is CAISDLRGELFF. CDR3 DNA: TGTGCCATCAGTGATCTCCGCGGGGAGCTGTTTTTT.

Only one count was recorded for this clone. The rearrangement joins TRBV24-1 to TRBJ1-5; 8 bases fit TRBD1. J was trimmed by 5 bases and V by 4 bases; bases with no gene match: 3. Germline values: CDR1 KGHDR, CDR2 SFDVKD. This CDR3 spans 14 amino acids. The CDR3 nucleotides are TGTGCCACCAGTGAAAAGACAGGGGATCAGCCCCAGCATTTT. This codes for CATSEKTGDQPQHF.

The rearrangement links TRBV4-1 to TRBJ1-5; maybe TRBD1 (5 bases). CDR1 and CDR2 from the germline V gene are MGHRA and YSYEKL. The CDR3 length is 14 residues. Trimming left V 1 base short and J 5 bases short, with 9 bases between. The CDR3 here is CASSQGGVDQPQHF. CDR3 DNA sequence: TGCGCCAGCAGCCAAGGAGGGGTTGATCAGCCCCAGCATTTT.

The chain is built from TRBV3-1 (or the pseudogene TRBV3-2) and TRBJ1-1, with D possibly being TRBD1 (5 bases). The V end was cut by 0 bases, the J end by 6 bases, with 29 bases between. The germline gives CDR1 LGHDT, CDR2 YNNKEL (reference sequence). The CDR3 runs to 20 residues. CDR3 coding DNA: TGTGCCAGCAGCCAAGAAATCGGCCGCCAGGGCTTTCGACCCCTGCCTGAAGCTTTCTTT. It encodes CASSQEIGRQGFRPLPEAFF.

The chain links TRBV6-2 or TRBV6-3 to TRBJ1-6; no definite D call. This CDR3 has 13 amino acids. Trimming stripped 2 bases from V and 2 bases from J, with 1 base between. The germline CDR1 and CDR2 sequences are MNHEY and SVGEGT. The DNA of the CDR3 is TGTGCCAGCAGTTACACCTATAATTCACCCCTCCACTTT. Its translation: CASSYTYNSPLHF.

This clone has only one observation. The V gene is TRBV7-3, the J gene TRBJ2-1; 11 bases are shared with TRBD2. The V segment lost 5 bases and the J segment 5 bases; nucleotides outside the gene matches: 5. From germline, CDR1 is SGHTA and CDR2 FQGTGA. The CDR3 runs 15 residues. Here the CDR3 reads CASSPTSGGDNEQFF. Written as DNA, the CDR3 is TGTGCCAGCAGCCCAACTAGCGGGGGTGACAATGAGCAGTTCTTC.

The chain uses TRBV5-1 and TRBJ1-2; 11 nucleotides align to TRBD1. Trimming removed 2 bases from V and 10 bases from J; junction bases left unmatched: 7. Germline V gene lookup returns CDR1 SGHRS and CDR2 YFSETQ. There are 14 residues in the CDR3. For the CDR3, the DNA is TGCGCCAGCAGCTTAAACCCGGGACAGGGGGACTACACCTTC. Protein product: CASSLNPGQGDYTF.

The chain is built from TRBV6-2 or TRBV6-3 and TRBJ1-6; weak D call: TRBD1 (5 bases). The CDR3 spans 15 residues. The ends were cut back, 4 bases at V and 7 bases at J, with 14 bases in the middle. Germline V gene lookup returns CDR1 MNHEY and CDR2 SVGEGT. CDR3 amino acids: CASSSRQSSNSPLHF. In nucleotides, the CDR3 is TGTGCCAGCAGTTCCCGACAGAGCAGCAATTCACCCCTCCACTTT.

This chain joins TRBV28 and TRBJ1-5; D is unclear. This CDR3 spans 14 amino acids. Germline assignment: CDR1 MDHEN and CDR2 SYDVKM. V lost 3 bases, J lost 1 base, and 7 bases lay in between. The CDR3 loop is CASSFIESNQPQHF. CDR3 in DNA: TGTGCCAGCAGTTTTATTGAGAGCAATCAGCCCCAGCATTTT.

The rearrangement joins TRBV7-2 to TRBJ2-5, with 9 bases fitting TRBD2. The V gene's germline CDR1 is SGHTA and CDR2 FQGNSA. The CDR3 consists of 14 residues. The V and J ends lost 5 bases and 5 bases, in that order; junction bases with no gene match: 6. This CDR3 is CASSVGLAVETQYF. Here the CDR3 DNA reads TGTGCCAGCAGCGTGGGACTAGCCGTGGAGACCCAGTACTTC. Drawing the rest from reference TRBV7-2 and TRBJ2-5, the complete variable domain is GAGVSQSPSNKVTEKGKDVELRCDPISGHTALYWYRQSLGQGLEFLIYFQGNSAPDKSGLPSDRFSAERTGGSVSTLTIQRTQQEDSAVYLCASSVGLAVETQYFGPGTRLLVL.

The V and J genes are TRBV29-1 and TRBJ2-7; D is perhaps TRBD2 (7 bases). The CDR3 runs to 13 residues. Germline V lookup: CDR1 SQVTM, CDR2 ANQGSEA. V was cut by 6 bases and J by 9 bases, with 21 bases left in between. This CDR3 is CSVRQGTTTGQYF. CDR3 coding DNA: TGCAGCGTCAGGCAGGGGACTACTACGGGGCAGTACTTC.